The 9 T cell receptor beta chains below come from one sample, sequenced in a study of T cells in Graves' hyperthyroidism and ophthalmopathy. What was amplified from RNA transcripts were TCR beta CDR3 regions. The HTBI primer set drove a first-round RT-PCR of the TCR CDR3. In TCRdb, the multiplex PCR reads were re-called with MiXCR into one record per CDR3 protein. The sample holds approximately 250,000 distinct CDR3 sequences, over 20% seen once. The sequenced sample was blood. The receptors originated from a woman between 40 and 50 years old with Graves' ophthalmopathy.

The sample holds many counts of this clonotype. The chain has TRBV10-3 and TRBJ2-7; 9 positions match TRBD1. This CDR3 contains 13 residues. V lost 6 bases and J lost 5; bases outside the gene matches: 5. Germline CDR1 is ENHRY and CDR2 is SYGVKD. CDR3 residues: CAIRKTGGHEQYF. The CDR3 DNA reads TGTGCCATCAGGAAGACAGGGGGACACGAGCAGTACTTC.

CDR3 DNA sequence: TGTGCCAGCAGCTTAGGGAGGGGGTGGGTGTCCTACGAGCAGTACTTC. It is translated as CASSLGRGWVSYEQYF. The chain couples TRBV6-2 or TRBV6-3 to TRBJ2-7, with D possibly being TRBD2 (7 bases). Trimming took off 6 bases at V and 1 base at J, with 19 bases between the two ends. Per germline, CDR1 MNHEY and CDR2 SVGEGT. The CDR3 consists of 16 residues.

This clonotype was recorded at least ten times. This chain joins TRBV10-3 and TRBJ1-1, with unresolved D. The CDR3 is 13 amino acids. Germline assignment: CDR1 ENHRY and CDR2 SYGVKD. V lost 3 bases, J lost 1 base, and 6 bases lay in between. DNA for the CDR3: TGTGCCATCAGTGAATCGGAGAACACTGAAGCTTTCTTT. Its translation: CAISESENTEAFF.

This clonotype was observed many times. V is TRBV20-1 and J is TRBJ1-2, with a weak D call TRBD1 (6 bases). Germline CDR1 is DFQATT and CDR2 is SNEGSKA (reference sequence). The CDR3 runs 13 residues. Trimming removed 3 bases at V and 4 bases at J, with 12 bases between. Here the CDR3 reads CSARLRGSYGYTF. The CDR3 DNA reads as TGCAGTGCTAGGCTCAGGGGATCCTATGGCTACACCTTC.

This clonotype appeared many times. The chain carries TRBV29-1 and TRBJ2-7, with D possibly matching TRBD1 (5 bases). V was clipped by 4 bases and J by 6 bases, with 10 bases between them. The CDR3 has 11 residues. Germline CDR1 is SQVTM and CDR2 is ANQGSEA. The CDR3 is CSVGQTPEQYF. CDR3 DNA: TGCAGCGTTGGACAGACTCCCGAGCAGTACTTC.

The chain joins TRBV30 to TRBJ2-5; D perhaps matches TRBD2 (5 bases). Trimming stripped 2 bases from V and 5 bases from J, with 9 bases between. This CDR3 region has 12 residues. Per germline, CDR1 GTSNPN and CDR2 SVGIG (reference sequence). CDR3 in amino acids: CAWSPGMETQYF. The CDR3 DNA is TGTGCCTGGAGTCCGGGGATGGAGACCCAGTACTTC. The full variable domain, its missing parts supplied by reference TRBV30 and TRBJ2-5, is SQTIHQWPATLVQPVGSPLSLECTVEGTSNPNLYWYRQAAGRGLQLLFYSVGIGQISSEVPQNLSASRPQDRQFILSSKKLLLSDSGFYLCAWSPGMETQYFGPGTRLLVL.

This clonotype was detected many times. CDR3 sequence reads: CASSYYRAYEQYF. The CDR3 nucleotides are TGTGCCAGCAGCTATTACAGGGCCTACGAGCAGTACTTC. The chain couples TRBV7-2 to TRBJ2-7, with D maybe TRBD1 (6 bases). The CDR3 has 13 residues. Germline CDR1 is SGHTA and CDR2 is FQGNSA. Trimming removed 4 bases from V and 2 bases from J, with 9 bases in between.

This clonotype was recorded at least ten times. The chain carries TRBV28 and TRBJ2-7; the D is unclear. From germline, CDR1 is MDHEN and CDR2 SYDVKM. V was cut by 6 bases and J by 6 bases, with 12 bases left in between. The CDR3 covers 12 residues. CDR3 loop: CASRNSLSEQYF. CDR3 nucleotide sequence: TGTGCCAGCAGGAACAGTCTGTCCGAGCAGTACTTC.

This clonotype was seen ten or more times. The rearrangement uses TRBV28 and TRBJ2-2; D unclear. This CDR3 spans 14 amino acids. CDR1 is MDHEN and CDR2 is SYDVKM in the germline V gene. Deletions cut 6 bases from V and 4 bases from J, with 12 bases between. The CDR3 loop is CASSGYPSTGELFF. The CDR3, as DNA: TGTGCCAGCAGCGGGTATCCGAGCACCGGGGAGCTGTTTTTT.